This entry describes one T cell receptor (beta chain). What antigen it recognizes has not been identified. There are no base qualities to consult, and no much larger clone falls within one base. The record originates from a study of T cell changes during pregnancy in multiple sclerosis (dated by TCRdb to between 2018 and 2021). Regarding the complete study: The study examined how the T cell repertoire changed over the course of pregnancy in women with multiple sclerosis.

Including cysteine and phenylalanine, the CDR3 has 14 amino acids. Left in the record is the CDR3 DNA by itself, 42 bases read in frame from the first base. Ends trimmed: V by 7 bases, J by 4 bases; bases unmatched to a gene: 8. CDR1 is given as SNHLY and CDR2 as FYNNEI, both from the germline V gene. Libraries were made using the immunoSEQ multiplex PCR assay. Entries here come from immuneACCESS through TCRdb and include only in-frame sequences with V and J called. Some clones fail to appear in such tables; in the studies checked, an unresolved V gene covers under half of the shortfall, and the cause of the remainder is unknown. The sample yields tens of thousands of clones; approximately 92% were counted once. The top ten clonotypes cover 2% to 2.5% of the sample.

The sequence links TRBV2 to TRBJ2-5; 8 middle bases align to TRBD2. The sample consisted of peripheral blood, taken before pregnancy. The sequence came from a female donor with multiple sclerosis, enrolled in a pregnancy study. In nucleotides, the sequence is TGTGCCAGCACCGGGGGGGGCGTGAGAGAGACCCAGTACTTC. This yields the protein CASTGGGVRETQYF.